Shown below are 5 T cell receptor beta chains from a single sample sequenced in a study of naive and memory T cell subsets. Ligated cDNA underwent four rounds of PCR with nested alpha and beta constant region primers and SP2. MiXCR, applied by TCRdb to the UMI-ligation and nested PCR reads, yields one record per CDR3 protein. The table includes approximately 37,000 distinct CDR3 sequences, approximately 9.9% detected once. Treatment: skin biopsy from PPD injection site in Mantoux-positive individual. TCR cDNA received a 3' ligated oligonucleotide that carried a UMI. The material sequenced was skin, taken from a tuberculin skin test site. These receptors originate from an adult in good health.

This chain connects TRBV12-3 or TRBV12-4 to TRBJ2-7; a possible D gene is TRBD2 (6 bases). V dropped 3 bases and J dropped 0 bases, with 9 bases sitting between them. The CDR3 sequence is 14 residues long. This chain's CDR3 is CASSFFGSSYEQYF. In nucleotides, the CDR3 is TGTGCCAGCAGTTTTTTCGGGAGCTCCTACGAGCAGTACTTC.

This clonotype was seen ten or more times. The rearrangement uses TRBV7-9 and TRBJ2-7; D may be TRBD1 or TRBD2 (5 bases each). The germline CDR1 and CDR2 sequences are SEHNR and FQNEAQ (reference sequence). The V end lost 3 bases, the J end lost 3 bases, and 15 bases lay between the germline ends. This CDR3 is built from 15 residues. The CDR3 here is CASSLGDGGNYEQYF. DNA of the CDR3: TGTGCCAGCAGCTTGGGGGACGGTGGTAACTACGAGCAGTACTTC.

As for this clonotype: This may be a read error: a much more frequent sequence differs by one nucleotide. The chain recombines TRBV28 with TRBJ2-7; D perhaps matches TRBD1 (6 bases). Trimming took off 2 bases at V and 0 bases at J, with 11 bases between the two ends. This CDR3 contains 15 residues. CDR1 and CDR2 from the germline V gene are MDHEN and SYDVKM. The DNA for the CDR3 is TGTGCCAGCAGTTTAACGACAGGCCGCTCCTACGAGCAGTACTTC. It translates to CASSLTTGRSYEQYF. The variable domain in full, with the rest retrieved from reference TRBV28 and TRBJ2-7, is DVKVTQSSRYLVKRTGEKVFLECVQDMDHENMFWYRQDPGLGLRLIYFSYDVKMKEKGDIPEGYSVSREKKERFSLILESASTNQTSMYLCASSLTTGRSYEQYFGPGTRLTVT.

This clonotype was observed many times. The chain links TRBV25-1 to TRBJ1-2; no reliable D call. V was shortened by 3 bases and J by 6 bases, with 8 bases between the two germline ends. The germline gives CDR1 MGHDK, CDR2 SYGVNS. This CDR3 spans 12 amino acids. The CDR3 bases are TGTGCCAGCAGTGACCCTCGGAATGGCTACACCTTC. Its translation is CASSDPRNGYTF.

In its sample, this clonotype is medium-sized. J is TRBJ1-2 and V is TRBV5-1; no clear D gene. The V gene's germline CDR1 is SGHRS and CDR2 YFSETQ. The CDR3 sequence is 12 residues long. V lost 4 bases and J 2 bases, leaving 6 bases between the germline ends. CDR3 region: CASSPENYGYTF. Written as DNA, the CDR3 is TGCGCCAGCAGCCCTGAGAACTATGGCTACACCTTC.